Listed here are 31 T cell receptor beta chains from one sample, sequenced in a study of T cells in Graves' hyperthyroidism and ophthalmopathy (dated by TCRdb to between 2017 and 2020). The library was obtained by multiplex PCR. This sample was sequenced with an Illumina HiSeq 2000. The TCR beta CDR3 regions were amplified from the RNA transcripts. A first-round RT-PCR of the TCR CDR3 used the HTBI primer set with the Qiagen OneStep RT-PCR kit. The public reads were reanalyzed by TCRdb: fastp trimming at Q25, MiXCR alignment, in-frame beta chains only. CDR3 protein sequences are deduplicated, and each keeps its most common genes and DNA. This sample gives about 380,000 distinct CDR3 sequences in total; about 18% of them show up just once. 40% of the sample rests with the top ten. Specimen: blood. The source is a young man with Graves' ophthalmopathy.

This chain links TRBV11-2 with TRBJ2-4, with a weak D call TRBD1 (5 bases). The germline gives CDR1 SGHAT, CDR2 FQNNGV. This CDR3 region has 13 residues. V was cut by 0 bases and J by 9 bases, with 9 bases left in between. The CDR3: CASSLDREGIQYF. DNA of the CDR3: TGTGCCAGCAGCTTAGACAGGGAAGGCATTCAGTACTTC.

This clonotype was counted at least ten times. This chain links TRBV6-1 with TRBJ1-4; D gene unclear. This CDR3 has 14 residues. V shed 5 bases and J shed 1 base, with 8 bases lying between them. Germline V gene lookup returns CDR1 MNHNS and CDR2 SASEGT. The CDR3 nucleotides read TGTGCCAGCAGTTTAGAGGGAACTAATGAAAAACTGTTTTTT. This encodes CASSLEGTNEKLFF.

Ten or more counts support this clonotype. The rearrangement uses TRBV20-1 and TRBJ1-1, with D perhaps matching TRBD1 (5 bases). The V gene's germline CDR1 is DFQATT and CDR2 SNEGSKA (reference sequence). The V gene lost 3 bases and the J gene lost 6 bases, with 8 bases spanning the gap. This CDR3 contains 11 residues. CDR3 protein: CSARSGSEAFF. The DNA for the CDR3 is TGCAGTGCTAGGTCAGGGTCTGAAGCTTTCTTT.

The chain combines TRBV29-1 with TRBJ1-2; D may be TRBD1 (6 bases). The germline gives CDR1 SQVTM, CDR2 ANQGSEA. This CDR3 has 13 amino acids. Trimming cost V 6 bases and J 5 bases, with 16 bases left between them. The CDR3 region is CSVQTGTTYGYTF. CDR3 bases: TGCAGCGTCCAGACCGGGACAACTTATGGCTACACCTTC.

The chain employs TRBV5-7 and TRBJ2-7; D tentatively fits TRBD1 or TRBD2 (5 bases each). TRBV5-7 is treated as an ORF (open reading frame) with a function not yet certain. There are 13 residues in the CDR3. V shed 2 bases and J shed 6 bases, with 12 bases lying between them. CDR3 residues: CASSLGTGAEQYF. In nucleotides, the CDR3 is TGTGCCAGCAGCTTAGGGACCGGGGCCGAGCAGTACTTC.

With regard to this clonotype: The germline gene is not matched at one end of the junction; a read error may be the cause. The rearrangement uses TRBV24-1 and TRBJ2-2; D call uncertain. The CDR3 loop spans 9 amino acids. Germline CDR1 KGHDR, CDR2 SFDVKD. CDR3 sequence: CATSDSPIF. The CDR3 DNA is TGTGCCACCAGTGATAGCCCCATTTTT.

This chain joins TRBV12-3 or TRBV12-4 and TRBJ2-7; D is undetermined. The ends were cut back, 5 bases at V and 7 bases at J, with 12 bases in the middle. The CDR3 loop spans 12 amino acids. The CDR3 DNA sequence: TGTGCCAGCAGTCCTTACCTCGGGGAGCAGTACTTC. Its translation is CASSPYLGEQYF.

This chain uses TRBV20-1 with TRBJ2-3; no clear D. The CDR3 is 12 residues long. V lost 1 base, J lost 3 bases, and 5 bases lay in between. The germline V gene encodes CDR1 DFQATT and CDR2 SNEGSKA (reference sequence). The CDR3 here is CSARVRTDTQYF. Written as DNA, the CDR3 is TGCAGTGCTAGAGTTCGAACAGATACGCAGTATTTT.

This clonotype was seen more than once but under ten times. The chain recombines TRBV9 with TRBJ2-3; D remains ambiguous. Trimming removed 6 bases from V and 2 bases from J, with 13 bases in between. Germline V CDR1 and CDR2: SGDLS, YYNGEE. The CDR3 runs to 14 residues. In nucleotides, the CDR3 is TGTGCCAGCACCCTCGGCCCAGACACAGATACGCAGTATTTT. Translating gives CASTLGPDTDTQYF. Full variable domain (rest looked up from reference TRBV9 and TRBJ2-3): DSGVTQTPKHLITATGQRVTLRCSPRSGDLSVYWYQQSLDQGLQFLIQYYNGEERAKGNILERFSAQQFPDLHSELNLSSLELGDSALYFCASTLGPDTDTQYFGPGTRLTVL.

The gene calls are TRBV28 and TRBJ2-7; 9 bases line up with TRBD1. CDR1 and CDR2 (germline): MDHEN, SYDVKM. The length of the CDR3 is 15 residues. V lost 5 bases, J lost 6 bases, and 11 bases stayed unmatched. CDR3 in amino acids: CASSRPGTGFSEQYF. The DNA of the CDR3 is TGTGCCAGCAGTCGCCCCGGGACAGGGTTTAGCGAGCAGTACTTC.

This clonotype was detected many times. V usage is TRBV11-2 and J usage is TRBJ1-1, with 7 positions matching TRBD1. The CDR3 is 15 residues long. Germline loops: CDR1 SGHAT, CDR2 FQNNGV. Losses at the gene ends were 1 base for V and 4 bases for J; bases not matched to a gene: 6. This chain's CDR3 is CASSLVGGFSTEAFF. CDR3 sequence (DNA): TGTGCCAGCAGCTTAGTAGGGGGCTTTTCCACTGAAGCTTTCTTT.

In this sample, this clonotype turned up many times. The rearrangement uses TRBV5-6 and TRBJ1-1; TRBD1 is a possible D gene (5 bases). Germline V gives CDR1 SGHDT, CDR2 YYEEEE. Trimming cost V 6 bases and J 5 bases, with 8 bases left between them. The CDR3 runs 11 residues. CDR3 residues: CASNWGTEAFF. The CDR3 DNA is TGTGCCAGCAACTGGGGGACTGAAGCTTTCTTT. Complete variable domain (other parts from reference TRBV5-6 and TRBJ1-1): DAGVTQSPTHLIKTRGQQVTLRCSPKSGHDTVSWYQQALGQGPQFIFQYYEEEERQRGNFPDRFSGHQFPNYSSELNVNALLLGDSALYLCASNWGTEAFFGQGTRLTVV.

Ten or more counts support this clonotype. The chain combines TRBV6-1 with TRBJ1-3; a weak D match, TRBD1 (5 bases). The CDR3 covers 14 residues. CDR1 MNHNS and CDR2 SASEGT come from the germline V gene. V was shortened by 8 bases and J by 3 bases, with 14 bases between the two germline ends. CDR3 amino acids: CASLDLRDGNTIYF. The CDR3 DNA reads TGTGCCAGCCTAGACCTCAGGGATGGAAACACCATATATTTT.

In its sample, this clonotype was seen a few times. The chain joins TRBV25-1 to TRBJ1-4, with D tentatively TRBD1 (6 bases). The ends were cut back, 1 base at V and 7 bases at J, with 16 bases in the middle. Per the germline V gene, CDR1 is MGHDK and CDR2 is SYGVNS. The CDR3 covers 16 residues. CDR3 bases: TGTGCCAGCAGTGAATCGGGCCAGGGAGGGGGTGAAAAACTGTTTTTT. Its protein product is CASSESGQGGGEKLFF. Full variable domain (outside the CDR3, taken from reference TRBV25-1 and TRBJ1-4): EADIYQTPRYLVIGTGKKITLECSQTMGHDKMYWYQQDPGMELHLIHYSYGVNSTEKGDLSSESTVSRIRTEHFPLTLESARPSHTSQYLCASSESGQGGGEKLFFGSGTQLSVL.

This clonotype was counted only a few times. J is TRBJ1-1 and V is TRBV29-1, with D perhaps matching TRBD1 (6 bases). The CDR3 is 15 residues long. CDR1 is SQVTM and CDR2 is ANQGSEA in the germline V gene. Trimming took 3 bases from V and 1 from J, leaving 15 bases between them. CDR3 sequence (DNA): TGCAGCGTTGACAGGGGAGAGACCCCGAACACTGAAGCTTTCTTT. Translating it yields CSVDRGETPNTEAFF.

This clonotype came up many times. CDR3 bases: TGTGCCAGCAGCCCAGGACTAGCGGGGAGTCAGGGTACGCAGTATTTT. Its protein product is CASSPGLAGSQGTQYF. The chain uses TRBV28 and TRBJ2-3; TRBD2 matches at 12 bases. With 6 bases clipped from V and 8 bases from J, the junction kept 12 bases outside the gene matches. This CDR3 is 16 amino acids long. Per germline, CDR1 MDHEN and CDR2 SYDVKM. Looking up the rest from reference TRBV28 and TRBJ2-3 gives the full variable domain: DVKVTQSSRYLVKRTGEKVFLECVQDMDHENMFWYRQDPGLGLRLIYFSYDVKMKEKGDIPEGYSVSREKKERFSLILESASTNQTSMYLCASSPGLAGSQGTQYFGPGTRLTVL.

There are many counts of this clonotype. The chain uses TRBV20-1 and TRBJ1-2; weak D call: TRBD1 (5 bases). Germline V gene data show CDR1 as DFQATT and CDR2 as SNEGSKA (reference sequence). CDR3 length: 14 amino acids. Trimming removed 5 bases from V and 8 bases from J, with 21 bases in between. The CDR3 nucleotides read TGCAGTGCTTTTCTCCGGATAGGGGCTAAAGGCTACACCTTC. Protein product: CSAFLRIGAKGYTF.

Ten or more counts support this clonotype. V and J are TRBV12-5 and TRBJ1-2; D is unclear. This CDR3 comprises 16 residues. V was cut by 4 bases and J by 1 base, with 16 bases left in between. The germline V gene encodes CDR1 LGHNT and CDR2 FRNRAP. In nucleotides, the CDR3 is TGTGCTAGTGGTTCTGACCGGCTAGGGCGTAACTATGGCTACACCTTC. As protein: CASGSDRLGRNYGYTF.

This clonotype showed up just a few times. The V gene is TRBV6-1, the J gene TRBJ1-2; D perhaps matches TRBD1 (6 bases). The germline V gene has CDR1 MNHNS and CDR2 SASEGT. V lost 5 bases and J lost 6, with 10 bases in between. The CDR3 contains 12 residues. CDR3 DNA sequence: TGTGCCAGCAGTCCTCCAGGGGATGGCTACACCTTC. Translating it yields CASSPPGDGYTF.

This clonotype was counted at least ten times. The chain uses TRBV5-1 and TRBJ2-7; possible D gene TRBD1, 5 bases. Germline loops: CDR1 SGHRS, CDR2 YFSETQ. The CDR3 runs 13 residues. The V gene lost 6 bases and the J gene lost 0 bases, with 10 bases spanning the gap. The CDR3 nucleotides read TGCGCCAGCAAAGACAGTAGCTCCTACGAGCAGTACTTC. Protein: CASKDSSSYEQYF.

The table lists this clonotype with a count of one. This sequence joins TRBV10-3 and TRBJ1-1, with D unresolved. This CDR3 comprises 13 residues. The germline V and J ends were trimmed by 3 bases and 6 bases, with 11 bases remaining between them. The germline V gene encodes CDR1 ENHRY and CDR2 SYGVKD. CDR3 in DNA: TGTGCCATCAGTGACCGGGAAGGGTCTGAAGCTTTCTTT. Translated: CAISDREGSEAFF.

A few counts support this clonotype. The CDR3 sequence: CASSPRKRDRFPTLRNTEAFF. The CDR3 DNA sequence: TGTGCCAGCAGCCCCAGAAAGAGAGACAGGTTCCCGACTCTCAGGAACACTGAAGCTTTCTTT. The chain combines TRBV9 with TRBJ1-1, with TRBD1 as a possible D gene (6 bases). The germline V gene has CDR1 SGDLS and CDR2 YYNGEE. V lost 4 bases to trimming and J lost 1 base, with 32 bases between them. This CDR3 is built from 21 residues. The full variable domain, in which reference TRBV9 and TRBJ1-1 provide the parts outside the CDR3, is DSGVTQTPKHLITATGQRVTLRCSPRSGDLSVYWYQQSLDQGLQFLIQYYNGEERAKGNILERFSAQQFPDLHSELNLSSLELGDSALYFCASSPRKRDRFPTLRNTEAFFGQGTRLTVV.

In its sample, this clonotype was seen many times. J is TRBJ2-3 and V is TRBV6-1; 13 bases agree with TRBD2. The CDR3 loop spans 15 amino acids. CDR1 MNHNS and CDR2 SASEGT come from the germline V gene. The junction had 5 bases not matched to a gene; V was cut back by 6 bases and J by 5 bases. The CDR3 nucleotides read TGTGCCAGCAGCCTTACTAGCGGGGGGGAAGATACGCAGTATTTT. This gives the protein CASSLTSGGEDTQYF.

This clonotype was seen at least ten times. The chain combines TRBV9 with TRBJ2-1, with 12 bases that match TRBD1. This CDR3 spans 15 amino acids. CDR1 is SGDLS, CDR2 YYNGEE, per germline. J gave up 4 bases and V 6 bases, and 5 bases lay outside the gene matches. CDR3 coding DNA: TGTGCCAGCACCGGGACAGGGGGCGCGTACAATGAGCAGTTCTTC. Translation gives CASTGTGGAYNEQFF.

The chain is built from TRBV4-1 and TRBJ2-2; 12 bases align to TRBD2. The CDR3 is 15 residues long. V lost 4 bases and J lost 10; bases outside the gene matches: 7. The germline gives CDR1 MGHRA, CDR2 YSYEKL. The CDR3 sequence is CASSPSGGASEELFF. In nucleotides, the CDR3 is TGCGCCAGCAGCCCTAGCGGGGGGGCAAGTGAGGAGCTGTTTTTT.

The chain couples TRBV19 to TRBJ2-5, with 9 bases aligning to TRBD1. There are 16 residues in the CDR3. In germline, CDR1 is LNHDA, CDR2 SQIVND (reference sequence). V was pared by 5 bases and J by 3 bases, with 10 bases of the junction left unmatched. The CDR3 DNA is TGTGCCAGTAGTCTCCCCCCGGGACAGGGAGAAGAGACCCAGTACTTC. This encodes CASSLPPGQGEETQYF.

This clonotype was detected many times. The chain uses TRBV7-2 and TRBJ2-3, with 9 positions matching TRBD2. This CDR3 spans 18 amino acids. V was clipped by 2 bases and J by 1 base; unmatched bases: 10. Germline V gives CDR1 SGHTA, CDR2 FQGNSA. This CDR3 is CASSLLAGGPGGTDTQYF. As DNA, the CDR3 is TGTGCCAGCAGCTTACTGGCGGGGGGGCCTGGAGGCACAGATACGCAGTATTTT.

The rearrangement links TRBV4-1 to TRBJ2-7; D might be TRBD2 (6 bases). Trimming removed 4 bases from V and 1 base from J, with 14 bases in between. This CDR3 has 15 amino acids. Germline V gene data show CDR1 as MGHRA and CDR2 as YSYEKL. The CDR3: CASSLREIESYEQYF. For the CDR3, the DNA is TGCGCCAGCAGCCTCCGGGAGATAGAATCCTACGAGCAGTACTTC.

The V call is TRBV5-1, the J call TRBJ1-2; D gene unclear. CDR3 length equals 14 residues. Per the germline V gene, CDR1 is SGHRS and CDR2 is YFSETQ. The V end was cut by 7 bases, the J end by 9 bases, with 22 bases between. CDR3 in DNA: TGCGCCAGCTCGCTTGAAGGGAACGCATATAGCTACACCTTC. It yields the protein CASSLEGNAYSYTF. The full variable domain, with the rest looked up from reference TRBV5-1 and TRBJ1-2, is KAGVTQTPRYLIKTRGQQVTLSCSPISGHRSVSWYQQTPGQGLQFLFEYFSETQRNKGNFPGRFSGRQFSNSRSEMNVSTLELGDSALYLCASSLEGNAYSYTFGSGTRLTVV.

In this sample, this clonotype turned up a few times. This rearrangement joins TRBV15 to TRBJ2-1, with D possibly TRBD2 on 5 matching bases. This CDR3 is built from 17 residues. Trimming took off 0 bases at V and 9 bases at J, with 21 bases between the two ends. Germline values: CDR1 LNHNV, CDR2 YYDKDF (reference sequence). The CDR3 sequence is CATSREESRRLSPEQFF. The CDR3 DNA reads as TGTGCCACCAGCAGAGAGGAATCTCGGAGGCTTTCCCCTGAGCAGTTCTTC.

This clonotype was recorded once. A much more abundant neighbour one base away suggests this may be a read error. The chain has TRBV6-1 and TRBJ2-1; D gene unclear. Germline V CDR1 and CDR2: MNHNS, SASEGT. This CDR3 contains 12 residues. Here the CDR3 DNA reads TGTGCCAACAGTGAACTTAAAGGAGAGCAGTTCTTC. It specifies CANSELKGEQFF.